These 25 T cell receptor beta chains were all obtained from the same sample, sequenced in a study of Ad26.COV2.S vaccination and SARS-CoV-2 variants. Treatment given: approximately 18 received Ad26.COV2.S at low or high dose, single or two shots; about 5 received placebo; per-sample allocation not given. Sampling was done on day 63 after the first vaccine or placebo injection. Assay used: immunoSEQ multiplex PCR; TCRdb lists only in-frame clones, some missing. The sample yields about 390,000 clones, 70% to 90% seen once. Source: peripheral blood, taken in a trial of Ad26.COV2.S vaccine versus placebo. These receptors were obtained from a person aged 18-60 years who received the Ad26.COV2.S COVID-19 vaccine or a placebo.

This chain connects TRBV5-1 to TRBJ2-4; D might be TRBD2 (6 bases). The CDR3 length is 14 residues. V was cut by 1 base and J by 3 bases, with 8 bases left in between. Germline CDR1 and CDR2: SGHRS and YFSETQ. In nucleotides, the CDR3 is TGCGCCAGCAGCTTGACTAGCCACAAAAACATTCAGTACTTC. It encodes CASSLTSHKNIQYF.

The chain couples TRBV5-6 to TRBJ2-6; D gene ambiguous. In germline, CDR1 is SGHDT, CDR2 YYEEEE. This CDR3 spans 13 amino acids. The V end lost 4 bases, the J end lost 0 bases, and 2 bases lay between the germline ends. CDR3 in DNA: TGTGCCAGCAGCCTCTCTGGGGCCAACGTCCTGACTTTC. Amino acids: CASSLSGANVLTF. Together with reference TRBV5-6 and TRBJ2-6, the CDR3 gives the full variable domain: DAGVTQSPTHLIKTRGQQVTLRCSPKSGHDTVSWYQQALGQGPQFIFQYYEEEERQRGNFPDRFSGHQFPNYSSELNVNALLLGDSALYLCASSLSGANVLTFGAGSRLTVL.

This clone was observed a few times. This chain links TRBV9 with TRBJ1-2, with D tentatively TRBD1 (5 bases). CDR3 length: 13 residues. CDR1 is SGDLS, CDR2 YYNGEE, per germline. V was trimmed by 6 bases and J by 4 bases, leaving 13 bases between them. The CDR3 nucleotides read TGTGCCAGCACCCCGGGGGTTGGCTATGGCTACACCTTC. It yields the protein CASTPGVGYGYTF.

This chain joins TRBV30 and TRBJ1-1; no reliable D call. Trimming cost V 3 bases and J 4 bases, with 15 bases left between them. CDR1 is GTSNPN, CDR2 SVGIG, per germline (reference sequence). The CDR3 length is 14 residues. In nucleotides, the CDR3 is TGTGCCTGGAGCCGTACGTCCAGTAGCACTGAAGCTTTCTTT. Translation: CAWSRTSSSTEAFF.

The gene calls are TRBV2 and TRBJ2-6, with a possible D match to TRBD2 (5 bases). CDR1 SNHLY and CDR2 FYNNEI come from the germline V gene. The V gene lost 2 bases and the J gene lost 2 bases, with 16 bases spanning the gap. This CDR3 region has 18 residues. The CDR3 DNA follows: TGTGCCAGCAGTGAATATGCGGGTAATAAAGCTGGGGCCAACGTCCTGACTTTC. It yields the protein CASSEYAGNKAGANVLTF.

The chain has TRBV30 and TRBJ2-6, with unresolved D. Trimming cost V 0 bases and J 0 bases, with 9 bases left between them. Looked up from germline, CDR1 is GTSNPN and CDR2 is SVGIG (reference sequence). This CDR3 region has 16 residues. The CDR3 DNA reads TGTGCCTGGAGTGTTATCAAACGCTCTGGGGCCAACGTCCTGACTTTC. Its translation is CAWSVIKRSGANVLTF.

The gene calls are TRBV6-5 and TRBJ2-3; 9 nucleotides match TRBD2. The junction had 2 bases not matched to a gene; V was cut back by 5 bases and J by 5 bases. The germline gives CDR1 MNHEY, CDR2 SVGAGI. The CDR3 extends over 13 amino acids. CDR3 sequence reads: CASSKTSGDTQYF. As DNA, the CDR3 is TGTGCCAGCAGTAAGACTAGCGGAGATACGCAGTATTTT.

The CDR3 nucleotides read TGTGCCAGCAGCTACGCCGGGATGCGGAACACTGAAGCTTTCTTT. Amino acid sequence: CASSYAGMRNTEAFF. The chain links TRBV6-5 to TRBJ1-1, with unresolved D. The V gene lost 6 bases and the J gene lost 1 base, with 15 bases spanning the gap. The CDR3 loop spans 15 amino acids. The germline gives CDR1 MNHEY, CDR2 SVGAGI.

V is TRBV5-1 and J is TRBJ2-7; a weak D match, TRBD1 (6 bases). Trimming removed 2 bases from V and 7 bases from J, with 16 bases in between. Germline V gene sequence: CDR1 SGHRS, CDR2 YFSETQ. CDR3 size: 14 residues. The DNA of the CDR3 is TGCGCCAGCAGCTTAGGCCAGGGGACGGGGGAGCAGTACTTC. Translation: CASSLGQGTGEQYF.

The chain recombines TRBV6-5 with TRBJ1-3; maybe TRBD1 (5 bases). Between the trimmed V and J ends, which lost 9 bases and 3 bases, there was a span of 18 bases. Germline assignment: CDR1 MNHEY and CDR2 SVGAGI. The CDR3 is made up of 15 amino acids. This chain's CDR3 is CASCRGRGDGNTIYF. As DNA, the CDR3 is TGTGCCAGTTGCCGGGGCCGGGGAGATGGAAACACCATATATTTT.

This clone was seen just once. The chain links TRBV19 to TRBJ1-6; 10 bases line up with TRBD1. V trimming: 6 bases; J trimming: 9 bases; junction bases outside the gene matches: 14. Germline V gene lookup returns CDR1 LNHDA and CDR2 SQIVND (reference sequence). This CDR3 has 17 residues. CDR3 region: CASRVGSRDRGGSPLHF. CDR3 DNA sequence: TGTGCCAGTAGAGTTGGTTCCCGGGACAGGGGTGGTTCACCCCTCCACTTT.

The chain carries TRBV2 and TRBJ1-1; 8 bases agree with TRBD1. The germline CDR1 and CDR2 sequences are SNHLY and FYNNEI. This CDR3 spans 15 amino acids. V trimming: 7 bases; J trimming: 0 bases; junction bases outside the gene matches: 7. Here the CDR3 DNA reads TGTGCCAGCAAAGGACAGGGTGGGGTGAACACTGAAGCTTTCTTT. This encodes CASKGQGGVNTEAFF.

The V call is TRBV2, the J call TRBJ2-4, with no clear D. The germline V gene has CDR1 SNHLY and CDR2 FYNNEI. The V end lost 2 bases, the J end lost 11 bases, and 10 bases lay between the germline ends. CDR3 length: 12 residues. The CDR3: CASSESEQVQYF. The CDR3 DNA reads TGTGCCAGCAGTGAATCGGAGCAAGTTCAGTACTTC.

This chain connects TRBV4-1 to TRBJ2-1; tentative D call: TRBD1 (6 bases). Trimming took off 4 bases at V and 8 bases at J, with 18 bases between the two ends. CDR3 length: 15 amino acids. The V gene's germline CDR1 is MGHRA and CDR2 YSYEKL. The CDR3 here is CASSRQSTGSHEQFF. The CDR3 coding sequence is TGCGCCAGCAGCCGTCAGAGTACAGGGTCTCATGAGCAGTTCTTC.

The chain combines TRBV7-9 with TRBJ1-4; D is unclear. Germline CDR1 reads SEHNR; CDR2 reads FQNEAQ (reference sequence). V was pared by 4 bases and J by 7 bases, with 13 bases between. This CDR3 contains 14 residues. The chain's CDR3 is CASSSPWWGEKLFF. The CDR3 DNA sequence: TGTGCCAGCAGCTCGCCCTGGTGGGGTGAAAAACTGTTTTTT.

As DNA, the CDR3 is TGCGCCAGCAGCCAAGCGGAGGGGGCTGGTGAAGCTTTCTTT. Amino acid sequence: CASSQAEGAGEAFF. The chain couples TRBV4-3 to TRBJ1-1; 7 nucleotides agree with TRBD1. CDR1 is LGHNA and CDR2 is YSLEER in the germline V gene. The V and J ends lost 1 base and 7 bases, in that order; junction bases with no gene match: 6. This CDR3 comprises 14 residues.

The gene calls are TRBV7-8 and TRBJ2-7, with 8 bases aligning to TRBD1. The CDR3 covers 12 residues. V dropped 5 bases and J dropped 5; count of bases not matched to a gene: 2. The germline V gene has CDR1 SGHVS and CDR2 FQNEAQ. CDR3 in amino acids: CASSPDRDEQYF. The CDR3 nucleotides read TGTGCCAGCAGCCCGGACAGGGACGAGCAGTACTTC. Full variable domain (outside the CDR3, taken from reference TRBV7-8 and TRBJ2-7): GAGVSQSPRYKVAKRGQDVALRCDPISGHVSLFWYQQALGQGPEFLTYFQNEAQLDKSGLPSDRFFAERPEGSVSTLKIQRTQQEDSAVYLCASSPDRDEQYFGPGTRLTVT.

The V call is TRBV7-2, the J call TRBJ1-6, with TRBD1 matching over 11 bases. Trimming took 8 bases from V and 8 from J; bases not matched to a gene: 5. This CDR3 contains 14 residues. Germline V CDR1 and CDR2: SGHTA, FQGNSA. CDR3 sequence (DNA): TGTGCCAGCGGAGGACAGGGGGCGCATTCACCCCTCCACTTT. Translation: CASGGQGAHSPLHF.

The chain uses TRBV3-1 (or the pseudogene TRBV3-2) and TRBJ1-1; D may be TRBD1 (5 bases). There are 15 residues in the CDR3. V gave up 3 bases and J gave up 4 bases, with 15 bases separating them. In germline, CDR1 is LGHDT, CDR2 YNNKEL (reference sequence). The CDR3 bases are TGTGCCAGCAGCCAGGGGGTTATTACGGGCACTGAAGCTTTCTTT. It specifies CASSQGVITGTEAFF.

V usage is TRBV19 and J usage is TRBJ1-1, with TRBD1 as a possible D gene (6 bases). Per the germline V gene, CDR1 is LNHDA and CDR2 is SQIVND (reference sequence). The V end was cut by 5 bases, the J end by 1 base, with 11 bases between. The CDR3 consists of 14 residues. CDR3 amino acids: CASSSQGWNTEAFF. The CDR3 nucleotides are TGTGCCAGTAGTTCACAGGGCTGGAACACTGAAGCTTTCTTT.

The chain uses TRBV3-1 (or the pseudogene TRBV3-2) and TRBJ1-1, with D unclear. The germline V and J ends were trimmed by 4 bases and 5 bases, with 11 bases remaining between them. The CDR3 length is 13 residues. Germline assignment: CDR1 LGHDT and CDR2 YNNKEL (reference sequence). The CDR3 region is CASSLLRNTEAFF. The CDR3 DNA reads TGTGCCAGCAGCCTACTAAGAAATACTGAAGCTTTCTTT.

This clone was detected only once. The rearrangement links TRBV5-1 to TRBJ1-1; 7 bases agree with TRBD1. Looked up from germline, CDR1 is SGHRS and CDR2 is YFSETQ. This CDR3 has 16 residues. The V segment lost 0 bases and the J segment 6 bases; nucleotides outside the gene matches: 11. The CDR3 DNA reads TGCGCCAGCAGCTTGGTGGGGACAGTCGATGGGGCTGAAGCTTTCTTT. Translating gives CASSLVGTVDGAEAFF.

In this sample, this clone turned up once. The rearrangement uses TRBV30 and TRBJ1-2; 8 bases are shared with TRBD1. J was trimmed by 0 bases and V by 1 base; bases with no gene match: 10. The CDR3 has 17 amino acids. The germline CDR1 and CDR2 sequences are GTSNPN and SVGIG (reference sequence). The CDR3 DNA follows: TGTGCCTGGAGTGGACCAGGGGGCGAGGGAGCTAACTATGGCTACACCTTC. It is translated as CAWSGPGGEGANYGYTF.

The chain couples TRBV7-2 to TRBJ1-6; a weak D match, TRBD1 (6 bases). Germline V gene lookup returns CDR1 SGHTA and CDR2 FQGNSA. Trimming pared 5 bases from V and 8 bases from J, leaving 16 bases between. CDR3 length equals 15 residues. The DNA of the CDR3 is TGTGCCAGCAGCCTCCCGGGGGCCTGGGATTCACCCCTCCACTTT. It encodes CASSLPGAWDSPLHF.

This chain links TRBV18 with TRBJ1-2, with 8 bases fitting TRBD1. The germline V gene has CDR1 KGHSH and CDR2 LQKENI. This CDR3 is 14 amino acids long. V gave up 2 bases and J gave up 6 bases; unmatched junction bases: 5. The CDR3 region is CASSPRTGRDGYTF. Here the CDR3 DNA reads TGTGCCAGCTCACCAAGGACAGGGAGGGATGGCTACACCTTC.